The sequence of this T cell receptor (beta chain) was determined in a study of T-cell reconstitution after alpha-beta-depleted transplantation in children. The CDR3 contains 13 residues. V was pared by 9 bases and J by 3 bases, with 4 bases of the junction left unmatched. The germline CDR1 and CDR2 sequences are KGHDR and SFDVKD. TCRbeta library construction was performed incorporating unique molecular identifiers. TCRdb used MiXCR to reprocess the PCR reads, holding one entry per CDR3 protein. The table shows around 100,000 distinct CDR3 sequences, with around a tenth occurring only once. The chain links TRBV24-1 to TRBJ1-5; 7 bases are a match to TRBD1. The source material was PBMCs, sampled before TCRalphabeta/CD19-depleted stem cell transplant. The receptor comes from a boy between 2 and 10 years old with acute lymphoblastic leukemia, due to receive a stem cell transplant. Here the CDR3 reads CATPGQNNQPQHF. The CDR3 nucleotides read TGTGCCACCCCGGGACAGAACAATCAGCCCCAGCATTTT.